The 22 T cell receptor beta chains presented below share a single source sample, sequenced in a study of vaccination and CD4 T cells after COVID-19. These TCRs are of unknown antigen specificity. As for treatment: roughly ten-day PBMC culture with coronavirus spike peptide pools or control peptides (ViraFEST assay). The Oncomine TCR Beta short-read assay sequenced DNA from cultured CD4+ T cells. TCRdb re-called the PCR reads with MiXCR, one entry per CDR3 protein. The sample consists of tens of thousands of distinct CDR3 sequences, roughly 70% of them appearing once. The sample in question was CD4+ T cells from blood, cultured in vitro, obtained after SARS-CoV-2 vaccination. The receptors stem from a human donor who received a COVID-19 vaccine.

The gene calls are TRBV7-6 and TRBJ2-5; D unclear. Germline CDR1 SGHVS, CDR2 FNYEAQ. V was shortened by 5 bases and J by 3 bases, with 4 bases between the two germline ends. CDR3 length: 11 amino acids. CDR3 residues: CASSVEETQYF. Here the CDR3 DNA reads TGTGCCAGCAGCGTCGAAGAGACCCAGTACTTC. Variable domain in full (rest from reference TRBV7-6 and TRBJ2-5): GAGVSQSPRYKVTKRGQDVALRCDPISGHVSLYWYRQALGQGPEFLTYFNYEAQQDKSGLPNDRFSAERPEGSISTLTIQRTEQRDSAMYRCASSVEETQYFGPGTRLLVL.

This clonotype has only a few counts. The chain uses TRBV20-1 and TRBJ1-1, with 12 nucleotides matching TRBD1. With V trimmed by 6 bases and J by 1 base, 12 bases remained unmatched. Looked up from germline, CDR1 is DFQATT and CDR2 is SNEGSKA (reference sequence). This CDR3 region has 17 residues. The CDR3 region is CSAPWDRGHGWNTEAFF. Written as DNA, the CDR3 is TGCAGTGCCCCATGGGACAGGGGGCATGGTTGGAACACTGAAGCTTTCTTT.

V and J are TRBV6-1 and TRBJ2-2; TRBD1 agrees at 9 bases. J lost 1 base, V lost 6 bases, and 6 bases had no gene match. Germline V gives CDR1 MNHNS, CDR2 SASEGT. CDR3 size: 16 residues. DNA for the CDR3: TGTGCCAGCAGGAAACCGGGACAGGGGAACACCGGGGAGCTGTTTTTT. Translation gives CASRKPGQGNTGELFF.

The chain joins TRBV30 to TRBJ1-5; the D is unclear. The CDR3 has 14 amino acids. Germline CDR1 reads GTSNPN; CDR2 reads SVGIG (reference sequence). The germline V and J ends were trimmed by 2 bases and 2 bases, with 10 bases remaining between them. The CDR3 loop is CAWSSGRGNQPQHF. In DNA, the CDR3 is TGTGCCTGGAGTTCGGGGAGGGGCAATCAGCCCCAGCATTTT.

The V and J genes are TRBV7-9 and TRBJ2-7; no clear D. Germline V lookup: CDR1 SEHNR, CDR2 FQNEAQ (reference sequence). The V gene lost 3 bases and the J gene lost 6 bases, with 6 bases spanning the gap. The CDR3 runs 11 residues. CDR3: CASSFGVEQYF. CDR3 bases: TGTGCCAGCAGCTTTGGAGTCGAGCAGTACTTC.

The chain is built from TRBV2 and TRBJ2-5; TRBD1 or TRBD2 may be the D gene (6 bases each). Trimming stripped 9 bases from V and 5 bases from J, with 16 bases between. Germline CDR1 and CDR2: SNHLY and FYNNEI. The CDR3 is made up of 13 amino acids. CDR3 bases: TGTGCCAGTCCCTCAGGGGCGGGGGAGACCCAGTACTTC. Protein product: CASPSGAGETQYF.

The sample holds a few counts of this clonotype. The chain links TRBV24-1 to TRBJ2-5; 9 bases map to TRBD2. With V trimmed by 2 bases and J by 5 bases, 8 bases remained unmatched. The length of the CDR3 is 16 residues. Germline loops: CDR1 KGHDR, CDR2 SFDVKD. The CDR3 loop is CATSDSIAGVEETQYF. CDR3 coding DNA: TGTGCCACCAGTGATTCTATAGCGGGGGTGGAGGAGACCCAGTACTTC.

The gene calls are TRBV6-5 and TRBJ2-1; 10 bases match TRBD1. Germline CDR1 is MNHEY and CDR2 is SVGAGI. The CDR3 covers 16 residues. V dropped 2 bases and J dropped 9; count of bases not matched to a gene: 10. The CDR3 nucleotides are TGTGCCAGCAGTTACCTAAGGACAGGGGGTCGTGGTGAGCAGTTCTTC. Amino acid sequence: CASSYLRTGGRGEQFF.

The chain recombines TRBV19 with TRBJ2-2; D is perhaps TRBD1 (6 bases). The germline gives CDR1 LNHDA, CDR2 SQIVND (reference sequence). The V end lost 3 bases, the J end lost 4 bases, and 9 bases lay between the germline ends. The CDR3 is 14 amino acids. The chain's CDR3 is CASSIGRGTGELFF. For the CDR3, the DNA is TGTGCCAGTAGTATCGGCAGGGGCACCGGGGAGCTGTTTTTT.

The chain employs TRBV6-1 and TRBJ1-5; TRBD1 aligns across 8 bases. The germline V gene has CDR1 MNHNS and CDR2 SASEGT. This CDR3 contains 16 residues. After removal of 6 bases from V and 6 bases from J, the junction contained 13 bases not matched to a gene. The CDR3 DNA is TGTGCCAGCAGGCGCGGCGGACAGGGAGAGACTCAGCCCCAGCATTTT. Translated: CASRRGGQGETQPQHF.

V gene TRBV10-2 combines with J gene TRBJ2-5; TRBD1 aligns across 7 bases. V shed 10 bases, J shed 4 bases, and the junction held 6 bases outside the gene matches. The CDR3 is 12 amino acids. Germline values: CDR1 WSHSY, CDR2 SAAADI. The CDR3 nucleotides read TGCGCCACACAGGGGTCTTTAGAGACCCAGTACTTC. Amino acid sequence: CATQGSLETQYF.

The V call is TRBV7-9, the J call TRBJ1-4; no clear D. CDR1 is SEHNR and CDR2 is FQNEAQ in the germline V gene (reference sequence). CDR3 length equals 13 residues. V lost 5 bases to trimming and J lost 7 bases, with 11 bases between them. CDR3 region: CASSQIRGEKLFF. CDR3 nucleotide sequence: TGTGCCAGCAGCCAGATCCGGGGTGAAAAACTGTTTTTT.

The V gene is TRBV7-8, the J gene TRBJ2-1; D gene ambiguous. The V end was cut by 1 base, the J end by 8 bases, with 9 bases between. Germline values: CDR1 SGHVS, CDR2 FQNEAQ. This CDR3 comprises 13 residues. The CDR3 region is CASSLGAGDEQFF. In DNA form, the CDR3 reads TGTGCCAGCAGCTTAGGAGCTGGGGATGAGCAGTTCTTC.

This clonotype appeared a few times. The rearrangement joins TRBV10-3 to TRBJ1-6, with 10 nucleotides matching TRBD1. This CDR3 is built from 13 residues. Germline CDR1 and CDR2: ENHRY and SYGVKD. J lost 10 bases, V lost 6 bases, and 3 bases had no gene match. The CDR3 nucleotides are TGTGCCATCAGCCCGACAGGGGGCTCACCCCTCCACTTT. It yields the protein CAISPTGGSPLHF.

Only a few counts were recorded for this clonotype. The chain links TRBV19 to TRBJ2-1, with a weak D call TRBD2 (5 bases). The CDR3 is made up of 10 amino acids. Trimming pared 8 bases from V and 10 bases from J, leaving 9 bases between. Germline V gives CDR1 LNHDA, CDR2 SQIVND (reference sequence). This chain's CDR3 is CASGGREQFF. CDR3 bases: TGTGCCAGTGGAGGTAGAGAGCAGTTCTTC.

This sequence joins TRBV15 and TRBJ1-1, with D maybe TRBD1 (6 bases). The CDR3 runs 15 residues. CDR1 and CDR2 from the germline V gene are LNHNV and YYDKDF (reference sequence). The V end was cut by 0 bases, the J end by 3 bases, with 11 bases between. In nucleotides, the CDR3 is TGTGCCACCAGCAGAGATCGCCAGGGGCACACTGAAGCTTTCTTT. As protein: CATSRDRQGHTEAFF.

This clonotype was seen only once. This chain uses TRBV6-5 with TRBJ1-5; D is uncertain. Trimming removed 1 base from V and 3 bases from J, with 13 bases in between. The CDR3 runs 16 residues. Germline CDR1 MNHEY, CDR2 SVGAGI. CDR3 loop: CASSYLGSRNNQPQHF. CDR3 bases: TGTGCCAGCAGTTACTTGGGTTCTCGAAACAATCAGCCCCAGCATTTT.

The J gene is TRBJ1-6, the V gene TRBV30; TRBD1 agrees at 9 bases. The CDR3 contains 15 residues. Germline V lookup: CDR1 GTSNPN, CDR2 SVGIG (reference sequence). V was pared by 4 bases and J by 9 bases, with 10 bases of the junction left unmatched. The DNA of the CDR3 is TGTGCCTGGAACCTCCGGGACAGGGAGGGTTCACCCCTCCACTTT. This encodes CAWNLRDREGSPLHF.

This clonotype turned up a few times. The V call is TRBV2, the J call TRBJ2-5, with TRBD2 identical over 9 bases. Germline loops: CDR1 SNHLY, CDR2 FYNNEI. After removal of 5 bases from V and 5 bases from J, the junction contained 12 bases not matched to a gene. The CDR3 is 16 amino acids. This CDR3 reads CASSSVAGGPGETQYF. In DNA form, the CDR3 reads TGTGCCAGCAGTTCCGTGGCGGGGGGGCCCGGGGAGACCCAGTACTTC.

This clonotype was counted a few times. The genes are TRBV6-1 and TRBJ1-6; perhaps TRBD1 as D (5 bases). This CDR3 has 14 amino acids. CDR1 is MNHNS and CDR2 is SASEGT in the germline V gene. Between the trimmed V and J ends, which lost 6 bases and 7 bases, there was a span of 13 bases. The CDR3 loop is CASRGTQANSPLHF. CDR3 nucleotide sequence: TGTGCCAGCAGAGGGACGCAGGCGAATTCACCCCTCCACTTT.

The chain uses TRBV30 and TRBJ1-2; no definite D call. The CDR3 loop spans 14 amino acids. Germline V gene sequence: CDR1 GTSNPN, CDR2 SVGIG (reference sequence). The V end was cut by 3 bases, the J end by 4 bases, with 15 bases between. The CDR3 sequence: CAWRDSRVSYGYTF. The CDR3 nucleotides read TGTGCCTGGAGAGATTCCCGGGTCTCCTATGGCTACACCTTC.

The chain carries TRBV20-1 and TRBJ2-1, with 10 nucleotides matching TRBD2. Germline V gene lookup returns CDR1 DFQATT and CDR2 SNEGSKA (reference sequence). The CDR3 spans 14 residues. V was clipped by 1 base and J by 10 bases; unmatched bases: 7. In DNA form, the CDR3 reads TGCAGTGCTAGAGTAAGCGGGGGGGCGTGGGAGCAGTTCTTC. Its translation is CSARVSGGAWEQFF.